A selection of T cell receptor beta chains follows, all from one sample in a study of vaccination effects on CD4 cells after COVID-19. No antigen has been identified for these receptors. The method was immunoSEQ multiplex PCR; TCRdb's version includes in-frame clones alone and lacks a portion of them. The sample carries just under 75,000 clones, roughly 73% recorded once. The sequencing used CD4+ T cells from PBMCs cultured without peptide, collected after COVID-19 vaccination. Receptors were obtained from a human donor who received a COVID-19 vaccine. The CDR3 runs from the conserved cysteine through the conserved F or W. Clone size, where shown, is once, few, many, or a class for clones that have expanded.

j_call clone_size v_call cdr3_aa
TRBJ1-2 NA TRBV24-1 CATSDTRDGDIYGYTF
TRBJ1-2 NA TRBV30 CAWSVRAGYGYTF
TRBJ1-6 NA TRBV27 CARRDSSPYNSPLHF
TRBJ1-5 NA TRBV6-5 CASSRAVNSNQPQHF
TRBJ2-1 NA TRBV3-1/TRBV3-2 CASRSGGQGRVHEQFF
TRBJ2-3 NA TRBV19 CASSTGDTQYF
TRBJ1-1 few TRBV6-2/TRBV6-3 CASSYRGLNTEAFF
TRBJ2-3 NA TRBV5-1 CASSGSGGPTDTQYF
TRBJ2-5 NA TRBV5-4 CASSSSSGGYQETQYF
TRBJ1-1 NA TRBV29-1 CSVEDDFTEAFF
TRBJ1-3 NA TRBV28 CASSSGGVSGNTIYF
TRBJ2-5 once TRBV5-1 CASRVGASQETQYF
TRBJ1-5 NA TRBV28 CASSINTGWQPQHF
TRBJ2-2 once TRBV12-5 CASGLVSSAGADGELFF
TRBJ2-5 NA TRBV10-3 CAISGGAETQYF
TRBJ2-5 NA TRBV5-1 CASSLPLRGSGETQYF
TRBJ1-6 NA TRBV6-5 CASSYSGQYNSPLHF
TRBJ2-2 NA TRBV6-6 CASSRPTATNTGELFF
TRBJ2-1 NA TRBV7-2 CASSLRDPSYNEQFF
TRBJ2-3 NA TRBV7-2 CASSLVGLGADTQYF
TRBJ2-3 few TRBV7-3 CASSLGLAGATDTQYF
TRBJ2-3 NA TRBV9 CASSGDTPGTDTQYF
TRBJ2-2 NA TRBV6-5 CASRSYFANTGELFF
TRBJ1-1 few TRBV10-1 CASSESGGLEAFF